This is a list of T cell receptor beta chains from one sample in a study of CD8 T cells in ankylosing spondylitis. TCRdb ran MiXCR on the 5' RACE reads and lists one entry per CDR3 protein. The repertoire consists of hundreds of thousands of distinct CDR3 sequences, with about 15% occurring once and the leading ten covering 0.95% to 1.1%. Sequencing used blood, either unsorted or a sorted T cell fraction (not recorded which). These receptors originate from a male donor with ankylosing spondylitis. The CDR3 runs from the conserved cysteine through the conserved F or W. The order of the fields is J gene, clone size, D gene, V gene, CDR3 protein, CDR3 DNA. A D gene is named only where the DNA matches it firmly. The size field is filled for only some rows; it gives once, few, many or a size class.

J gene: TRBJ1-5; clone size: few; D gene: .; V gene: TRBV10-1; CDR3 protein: CASSPKGGQPQHF; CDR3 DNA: TGCGCCAGCAGCCCGAAGGGGGGCCAGCCCCAGCATTTT
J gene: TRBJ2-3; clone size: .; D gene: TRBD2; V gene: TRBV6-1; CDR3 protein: CASRMTGTSRRTDTQYF; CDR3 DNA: TGTGCCAGCAGGATGACCGGGACTAGCCGCAGGACAGATACGCAGTATTTT
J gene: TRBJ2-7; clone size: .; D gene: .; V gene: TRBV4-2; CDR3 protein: CASSQDVGRIEQYF; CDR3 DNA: TGTGCCAGCAGCCAAGATGTTGGACGGATTGAGCAGTACTTC
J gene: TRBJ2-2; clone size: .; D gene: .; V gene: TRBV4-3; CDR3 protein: CASSRGTTTGELFF; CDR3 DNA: TGCGCCAGCAGCCGGGGAACTACTACCGGGGAGCTGTTTTTT
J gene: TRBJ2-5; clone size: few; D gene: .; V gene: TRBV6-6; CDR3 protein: CASLGRGQETQYF; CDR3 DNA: TGTGCCAGCCTCGGACGAGGGCAAGAGACCCAGTACTTC
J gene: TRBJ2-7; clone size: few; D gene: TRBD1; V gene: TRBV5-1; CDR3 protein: CASSLEQGHNEQYF; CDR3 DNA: TGCGCCAGCAGCTTGGAACAGGGGCACAACGAGCAGTACTTC
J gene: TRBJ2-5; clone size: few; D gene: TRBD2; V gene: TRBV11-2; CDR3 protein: CASSLRPKLAGVSAETQYF; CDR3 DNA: TGTGCCAGCAGCCTTAGACCCAAACTAGCGGGAGTTTCAGCAGAGACCCAGTACTTC
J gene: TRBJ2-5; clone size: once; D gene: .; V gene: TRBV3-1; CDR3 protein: CASSQGLWETQYF; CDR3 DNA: TGTGCCAGCAGCCAAGGACTATGGGAGACCCAGTACTTC
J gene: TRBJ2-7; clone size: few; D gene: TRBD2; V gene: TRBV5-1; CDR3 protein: CASSPLAEGKYEQYF; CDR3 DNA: TGCGCCAGCAGCCCCCTAGCGGAGGGAAAGTACGAGCAGTACTTC
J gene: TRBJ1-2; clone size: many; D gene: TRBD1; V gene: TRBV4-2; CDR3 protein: CASSGQGAKDYGYTF; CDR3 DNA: TGTGCCAGCAGCGGACAGGGGGCCAAAGACTATGGCTACACCTTC
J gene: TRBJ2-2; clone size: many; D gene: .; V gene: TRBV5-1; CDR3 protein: CASSTGGTGELFF; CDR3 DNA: TGCGCCAGCAGCACGGGCGGCACCGGGGAGCTGTTTTTT
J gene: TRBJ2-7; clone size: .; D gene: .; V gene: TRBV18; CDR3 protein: CASSPGFAGQLYEQYF; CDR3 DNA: TGTGCCAGCTCACCAGGGTTCGCGGGACAGCTCTACGAGCAGTACTTC
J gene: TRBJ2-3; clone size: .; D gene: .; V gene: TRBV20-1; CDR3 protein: CSACPTGRDTQYF; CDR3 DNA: TGCAGTGCTTGCCCGACCGGGCGAGATACGCAGTATTTT
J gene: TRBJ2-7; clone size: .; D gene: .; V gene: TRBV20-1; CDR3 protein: CSASRPGFSEQYF; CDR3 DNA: TGCAGTGCTAGCAGGCCGGGGTTCAGCGAGCAGTACTTC
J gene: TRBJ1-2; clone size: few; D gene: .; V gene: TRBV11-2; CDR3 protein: CASSERILENYGYTF; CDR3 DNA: TGTGCCAGCAGCGAACGCATTCTAGAAAACTATGGCTACACCTTC
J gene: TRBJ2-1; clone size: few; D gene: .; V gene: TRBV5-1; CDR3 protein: CASQKQSSYNEQFF; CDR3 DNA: TGCGCCAGCCAAAAACAGAGCTCCTACAATGAGCAGTTCTTC
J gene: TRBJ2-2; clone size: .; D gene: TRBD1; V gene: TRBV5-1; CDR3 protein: CASSLEGAGNTGELFF; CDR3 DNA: TGCGCCAGCAGCTTGGAGGGGGCAGGAAACACCGGGGAGCTGTTTTTT
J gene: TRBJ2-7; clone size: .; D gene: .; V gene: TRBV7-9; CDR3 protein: CASNHPSGGTYEQYF; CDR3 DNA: TGTGCCAGCAACCACCCGTCTGGCGGAACCTACGAGCAGTACTTC
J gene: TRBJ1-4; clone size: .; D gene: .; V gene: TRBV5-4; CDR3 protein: CASSLRSGEDEKLFF; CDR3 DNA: TGTGCCAGCAGCTTGCGTTCGGGGGAAGATGAAAAACTGTTTTTT
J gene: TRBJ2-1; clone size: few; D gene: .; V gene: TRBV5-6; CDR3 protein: CASSLGQVDYNEQFF; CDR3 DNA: TGTGCCAGCAGCTTGGGACAGGTGGATTACAATGAGCAGTTCTTC
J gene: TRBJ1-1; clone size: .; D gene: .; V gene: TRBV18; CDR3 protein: CASSPQTGSQNTEAFF; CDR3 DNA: TGTGCCAGCTCACCTCAAACAGGGTCTCAGAACACTGAAGCTTTCTTT
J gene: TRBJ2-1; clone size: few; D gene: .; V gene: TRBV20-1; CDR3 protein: CSARSVTPEVSYNEQFF; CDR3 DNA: TGCAGTGCTCGAAGTGTCACCCCCGAGGTATCCTACAATGAGCAGTTCTTC
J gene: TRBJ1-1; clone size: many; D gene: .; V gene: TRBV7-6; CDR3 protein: CASSSYRASQAFF; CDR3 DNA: TGTGCCAGCAGCTCTTACAGGGCCAGCCAAGCTTTCTTT
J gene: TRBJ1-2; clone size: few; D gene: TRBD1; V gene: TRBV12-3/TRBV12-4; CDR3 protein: CASSLYGQGYGYTF; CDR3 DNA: TGTGCCAGCAGTTTATACGGACAGGGGTATGGCTACACCTTC
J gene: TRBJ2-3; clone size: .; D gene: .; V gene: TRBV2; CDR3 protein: CASRGAVRGAYTQYF; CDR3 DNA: TGTGCCAGCAGAGGTGCGGTGCGGGGAGCCTATACGCAGTATTTT
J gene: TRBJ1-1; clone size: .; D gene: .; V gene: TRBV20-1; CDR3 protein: CSAPSPGQPSNTEAFF; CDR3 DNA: TGCAGTGCTCCATCACCTGGACAGCCCAGCAACACTGAAGCTTTCTTT
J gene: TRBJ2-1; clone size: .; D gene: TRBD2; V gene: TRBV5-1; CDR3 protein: CASSLVPTSGNEQFF; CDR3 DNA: TGCGCCAGCAGCTTGGTTCCGACTAGCGGGAATGAGCAGTTCTTC
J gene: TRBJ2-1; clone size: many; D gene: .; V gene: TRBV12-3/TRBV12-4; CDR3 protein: CASSAPGGEQFF; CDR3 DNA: TGTGCCAGCAGCGCCCCCGGGGGTGAGCAGTTCTTC
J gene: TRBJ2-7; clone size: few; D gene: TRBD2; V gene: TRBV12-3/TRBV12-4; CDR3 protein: CASSLDRTSGSYEQYF; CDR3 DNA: TGTGCCAGCAGTTTAGATAGGACTAGCGGGTCCTACGAGCAGTACTTC
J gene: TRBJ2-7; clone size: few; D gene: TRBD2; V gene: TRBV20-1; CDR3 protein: CSASLLAGHYEQYF; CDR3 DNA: TGCAGTGCTAGCCTTTTAGCGGGGCACTACGAGCAGTACTTC
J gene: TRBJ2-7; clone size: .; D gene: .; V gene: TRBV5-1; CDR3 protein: CASSPQGSSSYEQYF; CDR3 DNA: TGCGCCAGCAGCCCCCAGGGGTCTAGCTCCTACGAGCAGTACTTC
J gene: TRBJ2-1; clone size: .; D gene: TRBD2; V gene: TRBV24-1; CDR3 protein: CATSDPGTRGSNEQFF; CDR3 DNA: TGTGCCACCAGTGACCCCGGGACTAGGGGTAGCAATGAGCAGTTCTTC
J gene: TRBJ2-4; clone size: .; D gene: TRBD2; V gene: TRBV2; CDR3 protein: CASTPGGVAKNIQYF; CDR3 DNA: TGTGCCAGCACCCCGGGGGGGGTAGCCAAAAACATTCAGTACTTC
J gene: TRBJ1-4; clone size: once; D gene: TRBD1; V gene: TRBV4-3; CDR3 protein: CASSQTGVGNEKLFF; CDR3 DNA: TGCGCCAGCAGCCAGACAGGGGTGGGTAATGAAAAACTGTTTTTT
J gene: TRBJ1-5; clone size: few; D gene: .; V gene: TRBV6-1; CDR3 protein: CASSRKVGNQPQHF; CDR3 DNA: TGTGCCAGCAGTAGGAAAGTTGGCAATCAGCCCCAGCATTTT
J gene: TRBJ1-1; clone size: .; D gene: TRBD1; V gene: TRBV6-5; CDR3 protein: CASSFSTGIKAGAFF; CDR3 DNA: TGTGCCAGCAGTTTCTCGACAGGGATTAAAGCGGGAGCTTTCTTT
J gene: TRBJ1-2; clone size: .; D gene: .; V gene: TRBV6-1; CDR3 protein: CASRGIPNYGYTF; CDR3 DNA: TGTGCCAGCAGGGGGATTCCTAACTATGGCTACACCTTC
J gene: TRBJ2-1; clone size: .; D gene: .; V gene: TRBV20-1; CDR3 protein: CSARALGFFYNEQFF; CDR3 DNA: TGCAGTGCTAGAGCTCTGGGCTTCTTTTACAATGAGCAGTTCTTC
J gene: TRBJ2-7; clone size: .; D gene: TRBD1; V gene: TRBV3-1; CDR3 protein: CASSQQTGSSYEQYF; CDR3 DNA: TGTGCCAGCAGCCAGCAGACAGGGAGTTCCTACGAGCAGTACTTC
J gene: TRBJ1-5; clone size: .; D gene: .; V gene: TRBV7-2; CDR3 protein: CASSLRVLGGLYQPQHF; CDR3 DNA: TGTGCCAGCAGCTTAAGGGTTCTCGGCGGGCTATATCAGCCCCAGCATTTT
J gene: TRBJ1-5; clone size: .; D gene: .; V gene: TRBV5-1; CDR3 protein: CASSLAGVVNQPQHF; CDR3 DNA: TGCGCCAGCAGCTTGGCAGGGGTCGTCAATCAGCCCCAGCATTTT
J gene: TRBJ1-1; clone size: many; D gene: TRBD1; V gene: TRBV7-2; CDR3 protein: CASSWDSTEAFF; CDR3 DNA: TGTGCCAGCAGCTGGGACAGCACTGAAGCTTTCTTT
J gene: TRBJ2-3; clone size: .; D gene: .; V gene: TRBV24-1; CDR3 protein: CATSRAGQITDTQYF; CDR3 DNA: TGTGCCACCAGTAGAGCCGGCCAAATCACAGATACGCAGTATTTT
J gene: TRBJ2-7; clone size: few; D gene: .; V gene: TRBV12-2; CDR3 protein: CPSDSYEQYF; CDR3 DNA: TGTCCGAGCGACTCCTACGAGCAGTACTTC
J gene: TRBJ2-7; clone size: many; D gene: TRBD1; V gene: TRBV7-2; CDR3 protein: CASSSRTGSYEQYF; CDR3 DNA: TGTGCCAGCAGCTCGCGGACAGGGTCCTACGAGCAGTACTTC